The clone carrying this TCR beta chain was counted a few times. Using a J-beta primer mix together with a sample-barcoded 5' primer, a second PCR was run for roughly 6 to 12 cycles. Every sample produced at least 3 million CDR3-containing paired-end reads. TCRdb redid the calling of the 5' RACE reads with MiXCR, one entry per CDR3 protein. Of roughly 1.9 million distinct CDR3 sequences in the sample, about two fifths were seen once. These data belong to a study of blood T cells in healthy people across ages. In germline, CDR1 is SGHRS, CDR2 YFSETQ. The CDR3 has 15 amino acids. V dropped 0 bases and J dropped 2 bases, with 12 bases sitting between them.

The sequencing input was blood. The receptor comes from a human donor in good health. This chain uses TRBV5-1 with TRBJ2-7; D could derive from TRBD1 or TRBD2 (5 bases each). CDR3 sequence: CASSLAQWGTYEQYF. The CDR3 DNA follows: TGCGCCAGCAGCTTGGCCCAATGGGGGACCTACGAGCAGTACTTC. The full variable domain, with the rest looked up from reference TRBV5-1 and TRBJ2-7, is KAGVTQTPRYLIKTRGQQVTLSCSPISGHRSVSWYQQTPGQGLQFLFEYFSETQRNKGNFPGRFSGRQFSNSRSEMNVSTLELGDSALYLCASSLAQWGTYEQYFGPGTRLTVT.